The TCR beta chain described here comes from a study of T cells of healthy individuals. Trimming took 3 bases from V and 8 from J, leaving 19 bases between them. Germline V lookup: CDR1 MDHEN, CDR2 SYDVKM. CDR3 length equals 15 residues. This clonotype was seen ten or more times. TCRdb called the 5' RACE reads again in MiXCR, with one record for every CDR3 protein. The sample contains around 79,000 distinct CDR3 sequences, 5% of which appear only once. The chain uses TRBV28 and TRBJ1-2; maybe TRBD1 (6 bases). The receptor's source is a female donor in good health. CDR3 residues: CASSFRSIQGYGYTF. For the CDR3, the DNA is TGTGCCAGCAGTTTTAGATCGATACAGGGATACGGCTACACCTTC.